The 12 T cell receptor beta chains below all came from one sample that was sequenced in a study of blood T cells in healthy people across ages (dated by TCRdb to between 2014 and 2017). The library was made by 5' RACE. TCRdb records Illumina HiSeq 2500 as the sequencer. The second PCR ran for roughly 6 to 11 cycles and used a J-beta primer mix along with a sample-barcoded 5' primer. TCRdb trimmed public reads at Q25 via fastp, called clones via MiXCR and kept in-frame beta chains. One record per CDR3 amino acid sequence lists the most common genes and DNA. The sample table records approximately 1.5 million distinct CDR3 sequences; 35% to 45% of these occur just once. The leading ten clones occupy approximately 4% of the sample. Sequencing was carried out using blood. Source of these receptors: a woman younger than 30 in good health.

This clonotype was observed a few times. The rearrangement joins TRBV5-1 to TRBJ2-1; D gene unclear. Germline lookup yields CDR1 SGHRS and CDR2 YFSETQ. The CDR3 covers 15 residues. With 0 bases removed from V and 5 bases from J, the gap between germline ends came to 12 bases. CDR3 amino acids: CASSLGGVPHNEQFF. The CDR3, as DNA: TGCGCCAGCAGCTTGGGTGGAGTCCCCCACAATGAGCAGTTCTTC.

V usage is TRBV20-1 and J usage is TRBJ2-5; 7 bases map to TRBD1. CDR3 length equals 15 residues. The junction had 6 bases not matched to a gene; V was cut back by 0 bases and J by 2 bases. CDR1 and CDR2 (germline): DFQATT, SNEGSKA (reference sequence). As DNA, the CDR3 is TGCAGTGCTAGAGAACCGACAGGGAATCAAGAGACCCAGTACTTC. Its protein product is CSAREPTGNQETQYF.

The chain is built from TRBV5-1 and TRBJ2-1, with 10 bases matching TRBD2. The germline CDR1 and CDR2 sequences are SGHRS and YFSETQ. The trim removed 0 bases at V and 0 bases at J, leaving 3 bases unmatched. The CDR3 length is 17 residues. CDR3 DNA: TGCGCCAGCAGCTTGGGTCCTAGCGGGAGCTCCTACAATGAGCAGTTCTTC. Amino acids: CASSLGPSGSSYNEQFF.

This clonotype came up many times. It may be a read error: a sequence one base away is much more abundant. The J gene is TRBJ2-1, the V gene TRBV4-3; possible D gene TRBD2, 6 bases. Germline V gene lookup returns CDR1 LGHNA and CDR2 YSLEER. Trimming took off 0 bases at V and 9 bases at J, with 18 bases between the two ends. The length of the CDR3 is 16 residues. The CDR3 bases are TGCGCCAGCAGCCAAGATATAGCAGGAGGGTATAGTGAGCAGTTCTTC. Protein sequence: CASSQDIAGGYSEQFF.

The J gene is TRBJ2-5, the V gene TRBV3-1; D unclear. V lost 1 base to trimming and J lost 3 bases, with 9 bases between them. CDR1 LGHDT and CDR2 YNNKEL come from the germline V gene (reference sequence). The CDR3 is made up of 14 amino acids. The CDR3 loop reads CASSQGLNEETQYF. The CDR3 DNA reads as TGTGCCAGCAGCCAAGGACTCAACGAAGAGACCCAGTACTTC.

As regards this clonotype: The junction departs from the called germline gene at one end, perhaps through a read error. This chain uses TRBV7-6 with TRBJ2-1; 7 nucleotides match TRBD2. Germline-derived CDR1 and CDR2 are SGHVS and FNYEAQ. The CDR3 runs 15 residues. This CDR3 reads CASSLVGGSYSEQFF. In DNA, the CDR3 is TGTGCCAGCAGCTTAGTGGGAGGGTCCTACAGTGAGCAGTTCTTC.

This rearrangement joins TRBV4-1 to TRBJ2-1, with TRBD2 as a possible D gene (6 bases). Germline CDR1 reads MGHRA; CDR2 reads YSYEKL. V was clipped by 5 bases and J by 13 bases, with 21 bases between them. The CDR3 spans 14 residues. The CDR3 sequence: CASSSTAGWETQFF. DNA for the CDR3: TGCGCCAGCAGCTCAACTGCGGGATGGGAGACCCAGTTCTTC.

This clonotype has only a few counts. The V gene is TRBV6-2 or TRBV6-3, the J gene TRBJ1-5; D gene uncertain. V was shortened by 6 bases and J by 7 bases, with 13 bases between the two germline ends. Germline lookup yields CDR1 MNHEY and CDR2 SVGEGT. The CDR3 consists of 13 residues. Written as DNA, the CDR3 is TGTGCCAGCAGGGATCCCGCGAGCCAGCCCCAGCATTTT. It translates to CASRDPASQPQHF.

The rearrangement uses TRBV20-1 and TRBJ1-6; 9 nucleotides agree with TRBD1. Germline-derived CDR1 and CDR2 are DFQATT and SNEGSKA (reference sequence). After removal of 2 bases from V and 9 bases from J, the junction contained 8 bases not matched to a gene. This CDR3 has 15 amino acids. DNA for the CDR3: TGCAGTGCTAGACTATCCGGGACAGGGAGTTCACCCCTCCACTTT. Its translation is CSARLSGTGSSPLHF.

The genes are TRBV7-3 and TRBJ2-1; possible D gene TRBD2, 5 bases. CDR1 is SGHTA, CDR2 FQGTGA, per germline. The ends were cut back, 5 bases at V and 2 bases at J, with 19 bases in the middle. This CDR3 has 17 residues. This CDR3 reads CASSLLAIANPYNEQFF. CDR3 coding DNA: TGTGCCAGCAGCCTACTGGCGATAGCGAATCCCTACAATGAGCAGTTCTTC.

The chain is built from TRBV6-5 and TRBJ2-5, with D unresolved. Germline CDR1 MNHEY, CDR2 SVGAGI. The V end was cut by 5 bases, the J end by 10 bases, with 20 bases between. This CDR3 has 14 residues. CDR3 region: CASSHRQPPVDQYF. In DNA, the CDR3 is TGTGCCAGCAGTCATCGACAACCCCCCGTGGACCAGTACTTC.

V is TRBV10-3 and J is TRBJ2-7; D may be TRBD1 or TRBD2 (5 bases each). The germline gives CDR1 ENHRY, CDR2 SYGVKD. The CDR3 spans 15 residues. Trimming left V 2 bases short and J 7 bases short, with 18 bases between. The CDR3 DNA reads TGTGCCATCAGTGAGCTCAAGGGACGCCGTGGTGAGCAGTACTTC. Translated, it gives CAISELKGRRGEQYF.